The 23 T cell receptor beta chains reported below all come from one sample, sequenced in a study of blood T cell repertoires in COVID-19. The assay was immunoSEQ multiplex PCR, and TCRdb's table has in-frame clones only and misses some. This sample yields about 140,000 clones, of which around 84% are seen a single time; 2.6% belongs to the top ten. The sequencing input was peripheral blood. Receptor source: a human donor with acute or convalescent COVID-19. The donor label of this sample is uncertain.

The chain has TRBV25-1 and TRBJ1-1, with a possible D match to TRBD1 (6 bases). The germline V gene has CDR1 MGHDK and CDR2 SYGVNS. The CDR3 runs 17 residues. V dropped 5 bases and J dropped 1 base, with 20 bases sitting between them. Here the CDR3 reads CASSPQKQGRWNTEAFF. CDR3 DNA sequence: TGTGCCAGCAGTCCCCAAAAACAGGGTAGATGGAACACTGAAGCTTTCTTT.

This clone was found many times. The chain combines TRBV24-1 with TRBJ2-1; 7 bases are a match to TRBD2. This CDR3 has 17 residues. The germline gives CDR1 KGHDR, CDR2 SFDVKD. The junction had 10 bases not matched to a gene; V was cut back by 2 bases and J by 4 bases. Here the CDR3 DNA reads TGTGCCACCAGTGATTCGACATTGGGGGGGACTTACAATGAGCAGTTCTTC. This sequence encodes CATSDSTLGGTYNEQFF.

V usage is TRBV2 and J usage is TRBJ2-1; D might be TRBD2 (5 bases). CDR1 and CDR2 from the germline V gene are SNHLY and FYNNEI. This CDR3 contains 16 residues. V was clipped by 4 bases and J by 4 bases, with 17 bases between them. This chain's CDR3 is CASSGVAGLSYNEQFF. The CDR3 nucleotides read TGTGCCAGCAGTGGGGTGGCGGGCTTATCGTACAATGAGCAGTTCTTC. The whole variable domain, remainder taken from reference TRBV2 and TRBJ2-1, is EPEVTQTPSHQVTQMGQEVILRCVPISNHLYFYWYRQILGQKVEFLVSFYNNEISEKSEIFDDQFSVERPDGSNFTLKIRSTKLEDSAMYFCASSGVAGLSYNEQFFGPGTRLTVL.

The chain couples TRBV5-1 to TRBJ1-4, with D maybe TRBD1 (5 bases). V lost 2 bases, J lost 3 bases, and 11 bases lay in between. Germline lookup yields CDR1 SGHRS and CDR2 YFSETQ. The CDR3 sequence is 15 residues long. The CDR3 sequence: CASSFQGNANEKLFF. The DNA for the CDR3 is TGCGCCAGCAGCTTCCAGGGTAATGCTAATGAAAAACTGTTTTTT.

J is TRBJ1-1 and V is TRBV7-9, with D uncertain. Germline assignment: CDR1 SEHNR and CDR2 FQNEAQ (reference sequence). This CDR3 comprises 14 residues. V was clipped by 1 base and J by 4 bases, with 10 bases between them. Written as DNA, the CDR3 is TGTGCCAGCAGCTTAGAGGGAGACTCCACTGAAGCTTTCTTT. It encodes CASSLEGDSTEAFF. Full variable domain (outside the CDR3, taken from reference TRBV7-9 and TRBJ1-1): DTGVSQNPRHKITKRGQNVTFRCDPISEHNRLYWYRQTLGQGPEFLTYFQNEAQLEKSRLLSDRFSAERPKGSFSTLEIQRTEQGDSAMYLCASSLEGDSTEAFFGQGTRLTVV.

V and J are TRBV6-2 or TRBV6-3 and TRBJ1-5; D remains unclear. Trimming cost V 0 bases and J 0 bases, with 6 bases left between them. CDR1 is MNHEY, CDR2 SVGEGT, per germline. The CDR3 has 15 amino acids. In DNA, the CDR3 is TGTGCCAGCAGTTACTCGACATATAGCAATCAGCCCCAGCATTTT. Translation gives CASSYSTYSNQPQHF.

The genes are TRBV10-3 and TRBJ1-2; D call uncertain. Germline values: CDR1 ENHRY, CDR2 SYGVKD. The V end was cut by 0 bases, the J end by 8 bases, with 10 bases between. The CDR3 is 13 amino acids. The CDR3 loop is CAISESPGYGYTF. CDR3 DNA sequence: TGTGCCATCAGTGAGTCTCCGGGATACGGCTACACCTTC.

This chain joins TRBV18 and TRBJ2-1; 7 nucleotides line up with TRBD2. The CDR3 loop spans 11 amino acids. The trim removed 3 bases at V and 12 bases at J, leaving 2 bases unmatched. Germline V gene sequence: CDR1 KGHSH, CDR2 LQKENI. CDR3 residues: CASSPERGQFF. The CDR3 nucleotides are TGTGCCAGCTCACCCGAGCGGGGGCAGTTCTTC.

V and J are TRBV9 and TRBJ2-1; the match to TRBD2 covers 7 bases. Germline V gene lookup returns CDR1 SGDLS and CDR2 YYNGEE. This CDR3 has 16 residues. V lost 0 bases, J lost 8 bases, and 11 bases stayed unmatched. The CDR3: CASSVVGGGPWDEQFF. The CDR3 DNA follows: TGTGCCAGCAGCGTAGTGGGGGGAGGGCCATGGGATGAGCAGTTCTTC.

The chain has TRBV7-9 and TRBJ2-5; 8 nucleotides align to TRBD1. Germline lookup yields CDR1 SEHNR and CDR2 FQNEAQ (reference sequence). The V and J ends lost 5 bases and 6 bases, in that order; junction bases with no gene match: 5. The CDR3 loop spans 13 amino acids. The CDR3, as DNA: TGTGCCAGCAGCGAAGGGACAGGAAAGACCCAGTACTTC. Residues: CASSEGTGKTQYF.

V and J are TRBV11-2 and TRBJ2-1; 11 bases are shared with TRBD2. With V trimmed by 4 bases and J by 10 bases, 9 bases remained unmatched. The CDR3 totals 15 residues. Looked up from germline, CDR1 is SGHAT and CDR2 is FQNNGV. The chain's CDR3 is CASSSRIAGGREQFF. CDR3 nucleotide sequence: TGTGCCAGCAGCTCCCGGATAGCGGGGGGGCGGGAGCAGTTCTTC.

The chain is built from TRBV5-3 and TRBJ1-5; 10 bases map to TRBD1. Being an ORF, TRBV5-3 has a function that is uncertain. Germline trimming cut 4 bases from V and 5 bases from J; bases unmatched to any gene: 3. The length of the CDR3 is 14 residues. Here the CDR3 DNA reads TGTGCCAGAAGCCTGACAGGGGGCCATCAGCCCCAGCATTTT. It yields the protein CARSLTGGHQPQHF.

This sequence joins TRBV7-9 and TRBJ1-4; 8 nucleotides line up with TRBD1. The V and J ends lost 5 bases and 5 bases, in that order; junction bases with no gene match: 7. Germline lookup yields CDR1 SEHNR and CDR2 FQNEAQ (reference sequence). There are 15 residues in the CDR3. The CDR3, as DNA: TGTGCCAGCAGCATTTCGACAGGGGTCAATGAAAAACTGTTTTTT. It specifies CASSISTGVNEKLFF.

This clone was counted only a few times. The rearrangement joins TRBV27 to TRBJ2-6; D gene uncertain. The germline V gene encodes CDR1 MNHEY and CDR2 SMNVEV (reference sequence). This CDR3 contains 15 residues. Trimming left V 3 bases short and J 0 bases short, with 6 bases between. The CDR3 DNA is TGTGCCAGCAGTTTCTGGGCCTCTGGGGCCAACGTCCTGACTTTC. As protein: CASSFWASGANVLTF. The full variable domain, in which reference TRBV27 and TRBJ2-6 provide the parts outside the CDR3, is EAQVTQNPRYLITVTGKKLTVTCSQNMNHEYMSWYRQDPGLGLRQIYYSMNVEVTDKGDVPEGYKVSRKEKRNFPLILESPSPNQTSLYFCASSFWASGANVLTFGAGSRLTVL.

This clone was recorded many times. The chain links TRBV15 to TRBJ2-1; a possible D gene is TRBD2 (6 bases). Germline lookup yields CDR1 LNHNV and CDR2 YYDKDF (reference sequence). Deletions cut 5 bases from V and 9 bases from J, with 17 bases between. This CDR3 is 14 amino acids long. CDR3 nucleotides: TGTGCCACCAGCGGTCCTCTAGCGTTCGGTGAGCAGTTCTTC. Amino acid sequence: CATSGPLAFGEQFF.

The chain combines TRBV28 with TRBJ1-4, with TRBD1 identical over 7 bases. After removal of 4 bases from V and 0 bases from J, the junction contained 2 bases not matched to a gene. The V gene's germline CDR1 is MDHEN and CDR2 SYDVKM. CDR3 length: 15 amino acids. CDR3 in amino acids: CASSSGQATNEKLFF. The CDR3 DNA sequence: TGTGCCAGCAGTTCCGGACAGGCAACTAATGAAAAACTGTTTTTT. The variable domain in full, completed from reference TRBV28 and TRBJ1-4, reads DVKVTQSSRYLVKRTGEKVFLECVQDMDHENMFWYRQDPGLGLRLIYFSYDVKMKEKGDIPEGYSVSREKKERFSLILESASTNQTSMYLCASSSGQATNEKLFFGSGTQLSVL.

The chain carries TRBV7-3 and TRBJ1-1; TRBD1 matches 11 bases. After removal of 5 bases from V and 1 base from J, the junction contained 9 bases not matched to a gene. CDR1 and CDR2 (germline): SGHTA, FQGTGA. CDR3 length equals 17 residues. CDR3 sequence reads: CASSRGTGGKANTEAFF. Here the CDR3 DNA reads TGTGCCAGCAGCCGTGGGACAGGGGGGAAGGCGAACACTGAAGCTTTCTTT.

This clone appeared a single time. The chain recombines TRBV6-5 with TRBJ2-7; TRBD2 matches 9 bases. The germline V gene has CDR1 MNHEY and CDR2 SVGAGI. The CDR3 loop spans 15 amino acids. J lost 2 bases, V lost 5 bases, and 7 bases had no gene match. The CDR3 sequence: CASSREAGGTYEQYF. The CDR3, as DNA: TGTGCCAGCAGTCGGGAAGCGGGGGGAACCTACGAGCAGTACTTC.

V gene TRBV3-1 (or the pseudogene TRBV3-2) combines with J gene TRBJ1-1, with TRBD1 matching over 11 bases. The CDR3 runs 17 residues. V shed 0 bases, J shed 5 bases, and the junction held 8 bases outside the gene matches. From germline, CDR1 is LGHDT and CDR2 YNNKEL (reference sequence). Here the CDR3 DNA reads TGTGCCAGCAGCCAAGATCGGGACAGGGGGTCGGGAACTGAAGCTTTCTTT. Translation gives CASSQDRDRGSGTEAFF.

This clone was picked up a small number of times. This sequence joins TRBV7-2 and TRBJ1-2, with D perhaps matching TRBD1 (5 bases). Germline assignment: CDR1 SGHTA and CDR2 FQGNSA. Trimming removed 7 bases at V and 4 bases at J, with 10 bases between. The CDR3 has 12 amino acids. CDR3: CASTGGGYGYTF. The CDR3 DNA follows: TGTGCCAGCACCGGGGGGGGCTATGGCTACACCTTC.

The CDR3 protein is CASSLWGGGTEAFF. CDR3 DNA: TGTGCCAGCAGCTTGTGGGGGGGCGGTACTGAAGCTTTCTTT. The chain carries TRBV5-5 and TRBJ1-1; D is perhaps TRBD1 (6 bases). Per germline, CDR1 SGHKS and CDR2 YYEKEE (reference sequence). V was pared by 1 base and J by 5 bases, with 12 bases between. This CDR3 is built from 14 residues.

This rearrangement joins TRBV5-6 to TRBJ2-7; D not certain. Germline loops: CDR1 SGHDT, CDR2 YYEEEE. This CDR3 region has 13 residues. The germline V and J ends were trimmed by 4 bases and 2 bases, with 10 bases remaining between them. CDR3 protein: CASSPRLAYEQYV. The CDR3 DNA sequence: TGTGCCAGCAGCCCGAGGTTAGCCTACGAGCAGTACGTC.

This chain connects TRBV7-2 to TRBJ2-5, with D perhaps matching TRBD1 (6 bases). Looked up from germline, CDR1 is SGHTA and CDR2 is FQGNSA. This CDR3 has 15 residues. The V end lost 5 bases, the J end lost 4 bases, and 17 bases lay between the germline ends. CDR3 sequence (DNA): TGTGCCAGCAGCGCCCAGACAGGCAACGCAGAGACCCAGTACTTC. Its translation is CASSAQTGNAETQYF.